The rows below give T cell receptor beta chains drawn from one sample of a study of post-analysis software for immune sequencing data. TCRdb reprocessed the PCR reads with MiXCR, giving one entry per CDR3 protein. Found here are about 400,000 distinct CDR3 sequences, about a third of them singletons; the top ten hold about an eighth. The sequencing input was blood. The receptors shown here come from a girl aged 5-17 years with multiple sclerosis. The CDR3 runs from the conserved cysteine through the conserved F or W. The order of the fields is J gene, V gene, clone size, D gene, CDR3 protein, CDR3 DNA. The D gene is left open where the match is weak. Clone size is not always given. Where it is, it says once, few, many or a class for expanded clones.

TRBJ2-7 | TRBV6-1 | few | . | CASSEFREYEQYF | TGTGCCAGCAGTGAGTTCAGGGAGTACGAGCAGTACTTC
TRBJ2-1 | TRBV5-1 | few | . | CASSLGHRDPRVNEQFF | TGCGCCAGCAGCTTGGGACACCGGGACCCGCGAGTCAATGAGCAGTTCTTC
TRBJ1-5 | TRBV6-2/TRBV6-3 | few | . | CASSYMDQPQHF | TGTGCCAGCAGTTACATGGATCAGCCCCAGCATTTT
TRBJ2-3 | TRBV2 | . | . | CASIELRGPDTQYF | TGTGCCAGCATCGAACTCAGGGGCCCAGATACGCAGTATTTT
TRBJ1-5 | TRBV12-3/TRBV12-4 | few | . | CASSFVQSGLSNQPQHF | TGTGCCAGCAGTTTCGTACAGTCGGGTCTTAGCAATCAGCCCCAGCATTTT
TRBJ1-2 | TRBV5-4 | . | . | CASSLEQYGYTF | TGTGCCAGCAGCTTGGAACAGTATGGCTACACCTTC
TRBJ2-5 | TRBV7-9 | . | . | CASSLARLSGQETQYF | TGTGCCAGCAGCTTAGCCCGGCTTTCTGGCCAAGAGACCCAGTACTTC
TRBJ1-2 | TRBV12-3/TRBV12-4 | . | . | CASSPMIGVSNYGYTF | TGTGCCAGCAGTCCCATGATAGGGGTTTCTAACTATGGCTACACCTTC
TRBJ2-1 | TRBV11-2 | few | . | CASSSGSGLSSYNEQFF | TGTGCCAGCAGCTCCGGATCAGGGTTGAGCTCCTACAATGAGCAGTTCTTC
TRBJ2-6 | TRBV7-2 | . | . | CASSLDATGANVLTF | TGTGCCAGCAGCTTAGATGCGACAGGGGCCAACGTCCTGACTTTC
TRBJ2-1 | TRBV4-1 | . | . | CASSQALGGSSYNEQFF | TGCGCCAGCAGCCAAGCCTTAGGGGGGAGCTCCTACAATGAGCAGTTCTTC
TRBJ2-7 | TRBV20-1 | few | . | CSARSGQSSYEQYF | TGCAGTGCTAGATCAGGGCAGAGCTCCTACGAGCAGTACTTC
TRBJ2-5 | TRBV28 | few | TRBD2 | CASSLWVAGGPDTLETQYF | TGTGCCAGCAGTTTATGGGTAGCGGGGGGTCCGGATACTCTAGAGACCCAGTACTTC
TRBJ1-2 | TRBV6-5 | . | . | CASSYSKGIGYGYTF | TGTGCCAGCAGTTACTCGAAAGGGATTGGATATGGCTACACCTTC
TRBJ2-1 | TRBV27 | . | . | CASSTSGGIYNEQFF | .
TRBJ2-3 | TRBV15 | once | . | CATSSTADTQYF | TGTGCCACCAGCAGTACCGCAGATACGCAGTATTTT
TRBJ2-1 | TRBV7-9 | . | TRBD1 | CASSARGTAYNEQFF | TGTGCCAGCAGCGCCAGGGGGACCGCCTACAATGAGCAGTTCTTC
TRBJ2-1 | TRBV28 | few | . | CASSPRGGSNEQFF | TGTGCCAGCAGTCCCCGAGGGGGGTCTAATGAGCAGTTCTTC
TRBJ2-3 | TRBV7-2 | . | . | CASSLVPIQGSSTDTQYF | TGTGCCAGCAGCTTAGTCCCAATCCAGGGTAGTAGCACAGATACGCAGTATTTT
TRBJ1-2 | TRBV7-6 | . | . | CASSLADQGLYGYTF | TGTGCCAGCAGCTTAGCGGACCAGGGTTTGTATGGCTACACCTTC
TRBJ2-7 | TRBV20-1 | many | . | CSARVPQDYEQYF | TGCAGTGCTAGAGTCCCACAGGACTACGAGCAGTACTTC
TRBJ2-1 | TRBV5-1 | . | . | CASSRGQTNEQFF | TGCGCCAGCAGTCGGGGGCAAACCAATGAGCAGTTCTTC
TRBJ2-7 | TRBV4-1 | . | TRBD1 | CASSPQGTGSYEQYF | TGCGCCAGCAGCCCGCAAGGGACAGGCTCCTACGAGCAGTACTTC
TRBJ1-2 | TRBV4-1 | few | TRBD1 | CASSQEPTGDPYGYTF | TGCGCCAGCAGCCAAGAACCTACAGGGGATCCCTATGGCTACACCTTC
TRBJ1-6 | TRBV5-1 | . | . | CASPWRGRDNSPLHF | TGCGCCAGTCCCTGGAGGGGCAGGGATAATTCACCCCTCCACTTT
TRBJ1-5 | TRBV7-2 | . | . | CASSLNTWQPQHF | TGTGCCAGCAGCTTAAATACCTGGCAGCCCCAGCATTTT
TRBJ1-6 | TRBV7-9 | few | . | CASSHPRATNDSPLHF | TGTGCCAGCAGCCACCCCCGGGCAACCAACGATTCACCCCTCCACTTT
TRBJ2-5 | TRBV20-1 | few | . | CSASAGRETQYF | TGCAGTGCTAGTGCGGGGAGGGAGACCCAGTACTTC
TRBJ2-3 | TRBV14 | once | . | CASSSGFSADTQYF | TGTGCCAGCAGCTCAGGGTTTTCGGCAGATACGCAGTATTTT
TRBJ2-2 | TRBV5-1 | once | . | CASSLVIGTSTGELFF | TGCGCCAGCAGCTTGGTAATTGGGACGAGCACCGGGGAGCTGTTTTTT
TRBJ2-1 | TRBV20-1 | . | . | CSARASGSSYNEQFF | TGCAGTGCTAGGGCCTCAGGGAGCTCCTACAATGAGCAGTTCTTC
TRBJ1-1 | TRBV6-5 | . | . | CASSSGTARGTEAFF | TGTGCCAGCAGTTCCGGGACGGCAAGGGGGACTGAAGCTTTCTTT
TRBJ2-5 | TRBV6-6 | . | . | CASLGQETQYF | TGTGCCAGCCTCGGGCAAGAGACCCAGTACTTC
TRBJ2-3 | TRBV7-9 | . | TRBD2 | CASSSTSATDTQYF | TGTGCCAGCAGCTCGACTAGCGCCACAGATACGCAGTATTTT
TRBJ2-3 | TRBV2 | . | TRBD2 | CASSFEPGLAGGDTQYF | TGTGCCAGCAGTTTCGAACCGGGACTAGCGGGGGGAGATACGCAGTATTTT